This note documents a single TCR beta chain sequence. This clone was observed many times. Its antigen remains undetermined. No per-base quality is available; no much larger clone lies one base away. Each collaborating institution followed its own protocols to collect whole blood in K2EDTA tubes. For TCRbeta analysis, collaborator samples were shipped as frozen whole blood, as isolated PBMCs, or as DNA extracted from either sample type. This record belongs to a study of blood T cell repertoires in COVID-19 (dated by TCRdb to 2020 to 2021). For context, the study as a whole: The collaborator samples originated in the United States, Italy and Spain and spanned the acute and convalescent phases of COVID-19. Where available, HLA class I and class II types were taken from metadata supplied by the sample provider and were not determined by assay-based typing. The material from the prospective study consisted of cDNA or gDNA derived from T cells, B-cell-depleted T cells, or PBMCs. Subjects who had been exposed to COVID-19, were actively infected with it, or had recovered from it provided the deeply sampled blood TCRbeta repertoires that made up the dataset. The samples were drawn from two sources: the first 160 participants of the ongoing ImmuneRACE study, and 1,000 to 1,500 subjects contributed by 6 global collaborators. Nearly every sample came with metadata listing a de-identified subject ID, COVID-19 status, age in years and sex. A freely available public database, intended as a resource for researchers studying the immune response to SARS-CoV-2, is where the repertoires were released.

The germline V gene supplies CDR1 SGHTA and CDR2 FQGNSA. From the cysteine up to the phenylalanine, the CDR3 has a length of 13 residues. Kept here is only the CDR3 DNA, which spans 39 bases and is read in frame from base 1. V is shortened by 3 bases, J by 3 bases, and the region joining them spans 8 bases. The immunoSEQ Assay, a bias-controlled multiplex PCR, was used to amplify TCRbeta CDR3 regions from genomic DNA. In the source study's methods: The number of nucleated cells in each sample was estimated by amplification of reference gene primers within the assay. To quantify the absolute abundance of each unique TCRbeta CDR3 rearrangement, sequence reads were collapsed and filtered. For each sample, productive Simpson clonality was calculated as the square root of Simpson's diversity index over productive rearrangements. TCRdb obtained this table from immuneACCESS and retained in-frame rearrangements with V and J assigned. These tables miss some clones; where compared with another copy, unresolved V genes account for less than half of the shortfall, and the remainder is unexplained. V, J and clone size are those of that table, while D and trimming were read from the DNA. In this sample the table shows roughly 190,000 clones, approximately 80% of which occur a single time. Together, the top ten hold approximately 8.6% of the sample.

Findings and caveats that apply to the study as a whole: How much clinical and demographic metadata was included differed by source and by participant, and the metadata was provided uncurated.

This sequence originates from a woman in her fifties or sixties with active or convalescent COVID-19. The sample comprised peripheral blood. The receptor chain draws on TRBV7-2 and TRBJ1-1, with the D gene uncertain. The DNA sequence is as follows: TGTGCCAGCAGCTTGGAACAGTACACTGAAGCTTTCTTT. The translation is CASSLEQYTEAFF.